The T cell receptor beta chain under discussion was sequenced for a study of T-cell memory formation after mild COVID-19. The wider study: Largely, TCR clusters stayed within a single donor.

Using its own MiXCR run on the 5' RACE reads, TCRdb lists one record per CDR3 protein. The sample holds hundreds of thousands of distinct CDR3 sequences, 20% to 25% seen once. This clonotype has only a few counts. The antigen is not known. Study findings and constraints: Pre-infection memory already had some responding clones, implying cross-reactive memory joined. Clones that contracted from day 15 to 85 had balanced CD4/CD8; later expanders were CD4+ biased. CD4+ contracting clones were mainly CM and EM; CD8+ ones, EMRA.

The CDR3 totals 11 residues. The V end was cut by 3 bases, the J end by 8 bases, with 5 bases between. Germline V gene data show CDR1 as ENHRY and CDR2 as SYGVKD. The chain recombines TRBV10-3 with TRBJ2-1; no clear D. The sequence came from an adult woman who had mild COVID-19 (a few samples of this study predate the infection). Cell type and time point are not known. Sequencing was done on a sample of PBMCs or a T cell subset sorted from them (not recorded which). The CDR3 coding sequence is TGTGCCATCAGTGAAGCCTATGAGCAGTTCTTC. This sequence encodes CAISEAYEQFF.